This is a list of T cell receptor beta chains from one sample in a study of Graves' ophthalmopathy and Graves' hyperthyroidism. One entry per CDR3 protein, called by TCRdb with MiXCR from the multiplex PCR reads. The repertoire holds approximately 500,000 distinct CDR3 sequences, with approximately 14% as singletons. Sequenced sample: blood. These receptors were collected from a woman in her thirties with Graves' ophthalmopathy. Both conserved end residues are part of each CDR3. Fields, in order: clone size, J gene, V gene, D gene, CDR3 length, CDR3 DNA, CDR3 protein. A D gene is named only where the DNA matches it firmly. Clone size is shown for a subset of rows, as once, few, many or a class of expanded clone.

abundance: .; j_gene: TRBJ1-2; v_gene: TRBV28; d_gene: .; len: 15; CDR3nt: TGTGCCAGCAGTCCCTCCGCGGGGGGCCAGTATGGCTACACCTTC; CDR3aa: CASSPSAGGQYGYTF
abundance: few; j_gene: TRBJ2-7; v_gene: TRBV4-1; d_gene: TRBD1; len: 13; CDR3nt: TGCGCCAGCGGAAGGACAGGGGTCGCCGAGCAGTACTTC; CDR3aa: CASGRTGVAEQYF
abundance: many; j_gene: TRBJ1-3; v_gene: TRBV6-1; d_gene: .; len: 16; CDR3nt: TGTGCCAGCAGTGACCATGGACAGCCAAAGGGAAACACCATATATTTT; CDR3aa: CASSDHGQPKGNTIYF
abundance: many; j_gene: TRBJ1-1; v_gene: TRBV28; d_gene: .; len: 14; CDR3nt: TGTGCCAGCAGTTTATTATCGGAAGGGGCTGAAGCTTTCTTT; CDR3aa: CASSLLSEGAEAFF
abundance: many; j_gene: TRBJ1-5; v_gene: TRBV2; d_gene: TRBD1; len: 15; CDR3nt: TGTGCCAGCAGATCCGGGACAGGGTCCAATCAGCCCCAGCATTTT; CDR3aa: CASRSGTGSNQPQHF
abundance: many; j_gene: TRBJ1-2; v_gene: TRBV29-1; d_gene: .; len: 12; CDR3nt: TGCAGCGGGGAGCGGGGGAACTATGGCTACACCTTC; CDR3aa: CSGERGNYGYTF
abundance: few; j_gene: TRBJ2-7; v_gene: TRBV30; d_gene: .; len: 12; CDR3nt: TGTGCCTGTGACCGGAGCTCCTACGAGCAGTACTTC; CDR3aa: CACDRSSYEQYF
abundance: many; j_gene: TRBJ2-7; v_gene: TRBV10-3; d_gene: TRBD1; len: 17; CDR3nt: TGTGCCATCAGCCATAGCCCGCCGGGACAGGGCACCTACGAGCAGTACTTC; CDR3aa: CAISHSPPGQGTYEQYF
abundance: many; j_gene: TRBJ2-7; v_gene: TRBV5-1; d_gene: TRBD1; len: 15; CDR3nt: TGCGCCAGCAGACCTTCCGGGACAGGGGGATACGAGCAGTACTTC; CDR3aa: CASRPSGTGGYEQYF
abundance: .; j_gene: TRBJ1-2; v_gene: TRBV6-2/TRBV6-3; d_gene: TRBD1; len: 16; CDR3nt: TGTGCCAGCAGTTACGATGGGACAGAGCTTAACTATGGCTACACCTTC; CDR3aa: CASSYDGTELNYGYTF
abundance: many; j_gene: TRBJ1-1; v_gene: TRBV30; d_gene: .; len: 14; CDR3nt: TGTGCCTGGAGTGCCGGTTTGGGGAGAACTGAAGCTTTCTTT; CDR3aa: CAWSAGLGRTEAFF
abundance: once; j_gene: TRBJ1-1; v_gene: TRBV7-9; d_gene: .; len: 11; CDR3nt: TGTGCCAGCGGGAGGGAGACTGAAGCTTTCTTT; CDR3aa: CASGRETEAFF
abundance: many; j_gene: TRBJ2-5; v_gene: TRBV7-8; d_gene: .; len: 15; CDR3nt: TGTGCCAGCAGACCACAGGGTATTTTCCAAGAGACCCAGTACTTC; CDR3aa: CASRPQGIFQETQYF
abundance: many; j_gene: TRBJ1-5; v_gene: TRBV6-1; d_gene: .; len: 14; CDR3nt: TGTGCCAGCATGGACAGTGGGGGCGGTCAGCCCCAGCATTTT; CDR3aa: CASMDSGGGQPQHF
abundance: many; j_gene: TRBJ2-7; v_gene: TRBV28; d_gene: .; len: 15; CDR3nt: TGTGCCAGCAGTTCATCAGCCCTAAGCTCCTACGAGCAGTACTTC; CDR3aa: CASSSSALSSYEQYF
abundance: .; j_gene: TRBJ1-3; v_gene: TRBV30; d_gene: TRBD1; len: 15; CDR3nt: TGTGCCTGGAGTAGACAGGGGCGTTCTGGAAACACCATATATTTT; CDR3aa: CAWSRQGRSGNTIYF
abundance: .; j_gene: TRBJ1-1; v_gene: TRBV10-3; d_gene: .; len: 15; CDR3nt: TGTGCCATCACTAAGGGGGGAGCTATGAACACTGAAGCTTTCTTT; CDR3aa: CAITKGGAMNTEAFF
abundance: .; j_gene: TRBJ1-2; v_gene: TRBV29-1; d_gene: TRBD1; len: 13; CDR3nt: TGCAGCGTTGGGACAGGGGGTAGGGATGGCTACACCTTC; CDR3aa: CSVGTGGRDGYTF
abundance: many; j_gene: TRBJ2-5; v_gene: TRBV5-1; d_gene: .; len: 14; CDR3nt: TGCGCCAGCAGCATGGAGAGGTACCAAGAGACCCAGTACTTC; CDR3aa: CASSMERYQETQYF
abundance: many; j_gene: TRBJ1-1; v_gene: TRBV6-2/TRBV6-3; d_gene: .; len: 18; CDR3nt: TGTGCCAGCAGTTACTCAGAGGGGCCAGGGTCGGAGAACACTGAAGCTTTCTTT; CDR3aa: CASSYSEGPGSENTEAFF
abundance: many; j_gene: TRBJ2-6; v_gene: TRBV27; d_gene: .; len: 14; CDR3nt: TGTGCCAGCAGAGCATACTCTGGGGCCAACGTCCTGACTTTC; CDR3aa: CASRAYSGANVLTF
abundance: many; j_gene: TRBJ1-5; v_gene: TRBV6-2/TRBV6-3; d_gene: TRBD1; len: 15; CDR3nt: TGTGCCAGCAGCACCGGGACAGCGTTTAATCAGCCCCAGCATTTT; CDR3aa: CASSTGTAFNQPQHF
abundance: many; j_gene: TRBJ1-2; v_gene: TRBV20-1; d_gene: .; len: 10; CDR3nt: TGCAGTCCCCAAGATAATGGCTACACCTTC; CDR3aa: CSPQDNGYTF
abundance: few; j_gene: TRBJ2-4; v_gene: TRBV29-1; d_gene: TRBD2; len: 17; CDR3nt: TGCAGCGCCACCGGACTAGCGGGAGGAGGGGCCAAAAACATTCAGTACTTC; CDR3aa: CSATGLAGGGAKNIQYF
abundance: many; j_gene: TRBJ2-2; v_gene: TRBV20-1; d_gene: TRBD2; len: 16; CDR3nt: TGCAGTGCTAGAGGGACTAGAAAGGGGAACACCGGGGAGCTGTTTTTT; CDR3aa: CSARGTRKGNTGELFF
abundance: many; j_gene: TRBJ1-5; v_gene: TRBV6-5; d_gene: .; len: 16; CDR3nt: TGTGCCAGCACCTTATCCAGGGGAAGTAGCAATCAGCCCCAGCATTTT; CDR3aa: CASTLSRGSSNQPQHF
abundance: many; j_gene: TRBJ2-5; v_gene: TRBV20-1; d_gene: TRBD2; len: 15; CDR3nt: TGCAGTGCTATAGGAGAGGCGGGAGGGCCGGGGACCCAGTACTTC; CDR3aa: CSAIGEAGGPGTQYF